The rows below give T cell receptor beta chains drawn from one sample of a study of blood T cell repertoires in COVID-19. Sequencing was performed with immunoSEQ multiplex PCR; in TCRdb, only in-frame clones are kept and a portion is missing. In the table there are some 250,000 clones, roughly 80% of which are singletons. The sample consisted of peripheral blood. All receptors derive from a woman older than 75 with acute or convalescent COVID-19. Both conserved end residues are part of each CDR3. D genes are given only for firm matches. The size field is filled for only some rows; it gives once, few, many or a size class.

v_gene	abundance	d_gene	j_gene	CDR3aa	CDR3nt
TRBV5-1	NA	NA	TRBJ1-1	CASSLGGREVYTEAFF	TGCGCCAGCAGCTTGGGCGGCAGGGAGGTTTACACTGAAGCTTTCTTT
TRBV4-2	NA	NA	TRBJ1-1	CASREDRNTEAFF	TGTGCCTCCCGCGAGGACAGGAACACTGAAGCTTTCTTT
TRBV27	NA	TRBD1	TRBJ2-7	CASRGTGLRSYEQYF	TGTGCCAGCAGAGGGACAGGGCTCAGGAGTTACGAGCAGTACTTC
TRBV3-1/TRBV3-2	NA	NA	TRBJ1-2	CASSQATGQLYGYTF	TGTGCCAGCAGCCAAGCCACAGGTCAGCTCTATGGCTACACCTTC
TRBV5-1	NA	TRBD1	TRBJ1-1	CASSAGGDSRGGPEAFF	TGCGCCAGCAGCGCCGGTGGGGACAGTAGAGGTGGACCTGAAGCTTTCTTT
TRBV6-5	NA	NA	TRBJ1-6	CASRRDRDSPLHF	TGTGCCAGCCGTCGAGATCGAGATTCACCCCTCCACTTT
TRBV2	NA	TRBD2	TRBJ2-3	CASRRVVERGGIFGTDTQYF	TGTGCCAGCAGGAGGGTCGTAGAGCGGGGGGGCATCTTCGGGACAGATACGCAGTATTTT
TRBV12-3/TRBV12-4	NA	NA	TRBJ2-2	CASQGTNTGELFF	TGTGCCAGTCAGGGAACGAACACCGGGGAGCTGTTTTTT
TRBV4-1	NA	TRBD1	TRBJ1-2	CASSLRTGNIPGYTF	TGCGCCAGCAGCCTGAGGACAGGGAACATTCCTGGCTACACCTTC
TRBV7-9	NA	NA	TRBJ1-2	CASSQNYGYTF	TGTGCCAGCAGCCAAAACTATGGCTACACCTTC
TRBV27	NA	TRBD2	TRBJ2-1	CASSGLAGGNEQFF	TGTGCCAGCAGTGGACTAGCGGGAGGCAATGAGCAGTTCTTC
TRBV3-1/TRBV3-2	once	TRBD2	TRBJ2-7	CASSLTSGDYEQYF	TGTGCCAGCAGCCTGACTAGCGGGGATTACGAGCAGTACTTC
TRBV25-1	NA	TRBD1	TRBJ2-7	CASSPRTGGNEQYF	TGTGCCAGCAGTCCCCGGACAGGGGGCAACGAGCAGTACTTC
TRBV6-1	NA	NA	TRBJ1-5	CASSEAQGGNQPQHF	TGTGCCAGCAGTGAGGCCCAGGGCGGCAATCAGCCCCAGCATTTT
TRBV4-2	NA	TRBD2	TRBJ2-3	CASSQDGSGGGTDTQYF	TGTGCCAGCAGCCAAGATGGGAGCGGGGGGGGCACAGATACGCAGTATTTT
TRBV4-1	NA	TRBD2	TRBJ2-7	CASSQGDYGTYEQYF	TGCGCCAGCAGCCAAGGGGACTATGGGACCTACGAGCAGTACTTC
TRBV6-5	few	TRBD2	TRBJ2-5	CARGAGGPGETQYF	TGTGCCAGGGGAGCGGGAGGGCCCGGGGAGACCCAGTACTTC
TRBV5-1	NA	NA	TRBJ1-1	CASSLGGRSNTEAFF	TGCGCCAGCAGCTTGGGAGGCCGTTCAAACACTGAAGCTTTCTTT
TRBV19	NA	NA	TRBJ2-7	CASSIGPGTYEQYF	TGTGCCAGTAGTATAGGCCCGGGGACCTACGAGCAGTACTTC
TRBV6-1	NA	TRBD1	TRBJ1-3	CASSEGGTGAGNTIYF	TGTGCCAGCAGTGAAGGCGGGACAGGGGCTGGAAACACCATATATTTT
TRBV11-3	NA	TRBD1	TRBJ1-5	CASSPSGTVRYSNQPQHF	TGTGCCAGCAGCCCCTCCGGGACAGTCCGTTATAGCAATCAGCCCCAGCATTTT
TRBV19	NA	TRBD1	TRBJ1-2	CASRTGDGYTF	TGTGCCAGTAGGACAGGGGATGGCTACACCTTC
TRBV7-8	NA	TRBD1	TRBJ1-3	CASSLGGTGVDTIYF	TGTGCCAGCAGCTTAGGGGGGACAGGGGTGGACACCATATATTTT
TRBV19	NA	TRBD1	TRBJ1-2	CASRKKQGNYGYTF	TGTGCCAGTAGAAAAAAACAGGGGAACTATGGCTACACCTTC
TRBV6-5	once	TRBD1	TRBJ1-2	CASSSPIRQGANGYTF	TGTGCCAGCAGTTCTCCCATTAGGCAGGGGGCGAATGGCTACACCTTC
TRBV30	NA	NA	TRBJ1-5	CAGGRGNNQPQHF	TGTGCCGGGGGGCGCGGGAACAATCAGCCCCAGCATTTT
TRBV15	NA	NA	TRBJ2-1	CATSRDLGGGLNNEQFF	TGTGCCACCAGCAGAGATCTGGGTGGGGGGTTGAACAATGAGCAGTTCTTC
TRBV18	NA	NA	TRBJ1-1	CASSPAQGTEAFF	TGTGCCAGCTCACCGGCCCAGGGCACTGAAGCTTTCTTT
TRBV18	NA	TRBD1	TRBJ2-1	CASSPQGQGAGEQFF	TGTGCCAGCTCACCACAAGGACAGGGTGCAGGTGAGCAGTTCTTC
TRBV7-2	NA	TRBD1	TRBJ1-2	CASSKDSGTGGVGYTF	TGTGCCAGCAGCAAAGATTCCGGGACAGGGGGCGTTGGCTACACCTTC
TRBV25-1	few	NA	TRBJ1-4	CASSGRPTNEKLFF	TGTGCCAGCAGTGGGAGACCAACTAATGAAAAACTGTTTTTT
TRBV23-1	few	NA	TRBJ1-6	CASSQTVYSPLHF	TGCGCCAGCAGTCAGACAGTCTATTCACCCCTCCACTTT
TRBV2	once	TRBD1	TRBJ1-2	CASSPLRTGGFYGYTF	TGTGCCAGCAGTCCCCTAAGGACAGGGGGATTCTATGGCTACACCTTC
TRBV7-2	NA	NA	TRBJ2-6	CASSFSVGANVLTF	TGTGCCAGCAGCTTTTCGGTTGGGGCCAACGTCCTGACTTTC
TRBV10-2	NA	TRBD2	TRBJ2-1	CATFEFLAGESYNEQFF	TGCGCCACCTTCGAATTCTTAGCGGGAGAGTCCTACAATGAGCAGTTCTTC
TRBV5-1	NA	NA	TRBJ2-3	CASSPTQGDTQYF	TGCGCCAGCAGCCCCACACAGGGAGATACGCAGTATTTT
TRBV14	NA	TRBD2	TRBJ2-1	CASSFGLAEYNEQFF	TGTGCCAGCAGTTTCGGACTAGCGGAATACAATGAGCAGTTCTTC